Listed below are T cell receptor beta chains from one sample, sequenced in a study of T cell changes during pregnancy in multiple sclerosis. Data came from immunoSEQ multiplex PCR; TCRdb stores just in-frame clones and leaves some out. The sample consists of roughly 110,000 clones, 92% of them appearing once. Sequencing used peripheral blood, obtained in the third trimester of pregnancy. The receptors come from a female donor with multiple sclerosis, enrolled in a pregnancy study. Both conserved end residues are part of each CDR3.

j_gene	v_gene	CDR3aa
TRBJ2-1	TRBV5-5	CASSLEQAVNEQFF
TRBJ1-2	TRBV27	CASSLRGPSLPNYGYTF
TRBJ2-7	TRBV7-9	CASSLAESQYYEQYF
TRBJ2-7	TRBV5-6	CASSFRGQGPYEQYF
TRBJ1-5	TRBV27	CASSLVSGQPQHF
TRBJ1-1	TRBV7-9	CASSSTGEWTEAFF
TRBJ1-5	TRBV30	CAWNTGGGNQPQHF
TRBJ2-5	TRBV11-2	CASSQSRTGKTQYF
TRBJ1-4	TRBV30	CALRTGAQDEKLFF
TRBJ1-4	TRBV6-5	CASKRTGNEKLFF
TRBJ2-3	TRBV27	CASSRDRGSSTDTQYF
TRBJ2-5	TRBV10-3	CAIRNTGNEETQYF
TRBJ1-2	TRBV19	CASSINPGVGYTF
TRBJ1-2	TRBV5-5	CASSLALIYGYTF
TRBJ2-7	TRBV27	CASSGANSYEQYF
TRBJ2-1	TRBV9	CASSSRGDRENEQFF
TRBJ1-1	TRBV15	CATSRTRESNTEAFF
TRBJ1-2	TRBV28	CASSFRGTYGYTF
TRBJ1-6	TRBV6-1	CASSPWANNSPLHF
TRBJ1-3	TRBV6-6	CASSEQGRDGNTIYF
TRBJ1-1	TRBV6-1	CASSETGNTEAFF
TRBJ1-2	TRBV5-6	CASSLTLGGGYTF
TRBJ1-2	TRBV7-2	CASSLSRGYTF
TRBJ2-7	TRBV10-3	CAIGGLAGDEQYF
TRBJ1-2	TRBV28	CASTSGFSYGYTF
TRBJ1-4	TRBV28	CASSSPEGMAEKLFF
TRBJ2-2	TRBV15	CATSRVRAGELFF
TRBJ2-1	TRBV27	CASSLSFRGTDEQFF
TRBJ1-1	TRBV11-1	CASSPRSTGVGTEAFF
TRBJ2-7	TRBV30	CAWSVLNGYEQYF
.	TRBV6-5	CASSPTGLSHEQYF
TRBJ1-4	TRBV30	CAWSLIINEKLFF
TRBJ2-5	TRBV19	CASSIGSISGGETQYF
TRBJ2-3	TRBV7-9	CASSLGQYTDTQYF
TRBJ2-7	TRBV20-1	CSARLSYEQYF
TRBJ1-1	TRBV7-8	CASSLSRRGRGAEAFF
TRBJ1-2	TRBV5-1	CASSAWTGSTLYGYTF
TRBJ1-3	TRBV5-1	CASSYGTGGGNTIYF
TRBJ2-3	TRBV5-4	CASSSRIGTDTQYF
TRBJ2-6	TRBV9	CASSPAGANVLTF
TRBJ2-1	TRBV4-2	CASSRNLRDSPYNEQFF
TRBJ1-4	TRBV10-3	CAIRETGGRDEKLFF
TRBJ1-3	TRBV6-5	CASARDRISGNTIYF
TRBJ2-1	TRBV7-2	CASSFGQGRRDEQFF
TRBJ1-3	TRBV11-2	CASSSYRGLGNTIYF